Reported below is one T cell receptor beta chain. The antigen is unknown. Germline CDR1 and CDR2: MNHEY and SVGAGI. Losses at the gene ends were 6 bases for V and 3 bases for J; bases not matched to a gene: 8. This CDR3 spans 14 amino acids. This entry comes from a study of cytomegalovirus exposure and HLA in healthy donors. Study-wide context: One earlier analysis, a look at 150 million to 200 million T cells, found some 110 million unique TCR beta sequences. Findings and caveats of the study: Most TCRs appeared rarely, but some public TCRs recurred in many donors.

There were likely unrecorded immune exposures, though donors were nominally healthy when sampled. With 60 Vbeta and 13 Jbeta primers, the PCR was carried out. Here immunoSEQ multiplex PCR was the method, and the copy in TCRdb shows in-frame clones only, minus some. The top ten clones hold less than 8.5% of a sample with 150,000 to 180,000 clones, roughly 83% of them seen once. The rearrangement uses TRBV6-5 and TRBJ2-7, with TRBD1 matching 7 bases. Specimen: PBMCs. This sequence originates from a man aged 30 to 45 in good health and CMV-seropositive. The CDR3 DNA is TGTGCCAGCAGATCTACAGGGGTGGGCTACGAGCAGTACTTC. It yields the protein CASRSTGVGYEQYF.